Listed here are 14 T cell receptor beta chains from one sample, sequenced in a study of shared clonotypes between healthy human individuals. Clones were sequenced by immunoSEQ multiplex PCR, and TCRdb holds only the in-frame ones, with some missing. The profile shows around 2,000,000 clones, about 95% of them singletons. It was CD45RO-negative cells, positively selected for CCR7, that made up naive CD8 cells, with terminally differentiated effector memory CD45RA+ cells excluded. The source material was naive CD8+ T cells sorted from blood. Receptors were obtained from a young man in good health.

This clone was observed a single time. This sequence joins TRBV11-2 and TRBJ2-7, with D possibly TRBD1 on 6 matching bases. CDR3 length equals 14 residues. V dropped 3 bases and J dropped 0 bases, with 9 bases sitting between them. Germline V gene sequence: CDR1 SGHAT, CDR2 FQNNGV. CDR3 DNA sequence: TGTGCCAGCAGCTTTAAGGGGGTCTCCTACGAGCAGTACTTC. This translates into CASSFKGVSYEQYF.

The rearrangement links TRBV11-2 to TRBJ1-2; TRBD1 matches 10 bases. Germline V CDR1 and CDR2: SGHAT, FQNNGV. This CDR3 contains 17 residues. V gave up 7 bases and J gave up 4 bases; unmatched junction bases: 15. The chain's CDR3 is CASTQGYGTGELYGYTF. The CDR3 DNA reads as TGTGCCAGCACCCAGGGATACGGGACAGGGGAGCTCTATGGCTACACCTTC.

The chain is built from TRBV9 and TRBJ1-6, with 7 bases identical to TRBD1. V gave up 5 bases and J gave up 7 bases; unmatched junction bases: 9. The length of the CDR3 is 15 residues. The germline V gene has CDR1 SGDLS and CDR2 YYNGEE. The CDR3 DNA follows: TGTGCCAGCAGAGACTCGACAGGGCCAAATTCACCCCTCCACTTT. As protein: CASRDSTGPNSPLHF. The full variable domain, in which reference TRBV9 and TRBJ1-6 provide the parts outside the CDR3, is DSGVTQTPKHLITATGQRVTLRCSPRSGDLSVYWYQQSLDQGLQFLIQYYNGEERAKGNILERFSAQQFPDLHSELNLSSLELGDSALYFCASRDSTGPNSPLHFGNGTRLTVT.

The V and J genes are TRBV27 and TRBJ1-1, with unresolved D. Germline assignment: CDR1 MNHEY and CDR2 SMNVEV (reference sequence). V lost 4 bases and J lost 1, with 7 bases in between. This CDR3 contains 13 residues. Here the CDR3 DNA reads TGTGCCAGCAGTTATGGTACGAACACTGAAGCTTTCTTT. It codes for CASSYGTNTEAFF.

The chain couples TRBV10-3 to TRBJ1-1, with no clear D. Deletions cut 4 bases from V and 0 bases from J, with 12 bases between. The CDR3 spans 15 residues. Germline V gives CDR1 ENHRY, CDR2 SYGVKD. The CDR3 reads CAISGSETMNTEAFF. Written as DNA, the CDR3 is TGTGCCATCAGTGGTTCGGAGACCATGAACACTGAAGCTTTCTTT.

This rearrangement joins TRBV7-2 to TRBJ1-4; D remains ambiguous. Deletions cut 2 bases from V and 0 bases from J, with 10 bases between. The CDR3 sequence is 16 residues long. Germline V gives CDR1 SGHTA, CDR2 FQGNSA. In nucleotides, the CDR3 is TGTGCCAGCAGCTTAAGATACTGTTCAACTAATGAAAAACTGTTTTTT. It codes for CASSLRYCSTNEKLFF.

The rearrangement links TRBV30 to TRBJ1-4, with unresolved D. Germline-derived CDR1 and CDR2 are GTSNPN and SVGIG (reference sequence). Between the trimmed V and J ends, which lost 0 bases and 4 bases, there was a span of 6 bases. CDR3 length: 13 amino acids. Here the CDR3 DNA reads TGTGCCTGGAGTGTATACGGTAATGAAAAACTGTTTTTT. Its translation is CAWSVYGNEKLFF.

This clone is a singleton in its sample. The genes are TRBV19 and TRBJ2-7; 9 bases are shared with TRBD2. V lost 3 bases and J lost 1; bases outside the gene matches: 4. The CDR3 totals 15 residues. Germline CDR1 LNHDA, CDR2 SQIVND (reference sequence). In DNA form, the CDR3 reads TGTGCCAGTAGTATTCGCGGGGGGGTATCCTACGAGCAGTACTTC. This encodes CASSIRGGVSYEQYF.

J is TRBJ2-2 and V is TRBV5-6; D unclear. V gave up 0 bases and J gave up 4 bases, with 7 bases separating them. The CDR3 has 14 residues. Germline assignment: CDR1 SGHDT and CDR2 YYEEEE. The CDR3 protein is CASSLGGVTGELFF. Here the CDR3 DNA reads TGTGCCAGCAGCTTGGGTGGGGTCACCGGGGAGCTGTTTTTT.

The V call is TRBV4-1, the J call TRBJ2-5, with TRBD2 matching 9 bases. CDR1 and CDR2 from the germline V gene are MGHRA and YSYEKL. Unmatched junction bases numbered 4, after V lost 0 bases and J lost 2 bases. The length of the CDR3 is 16 residues. Here the CDR3 reads CASSQEPSGTQETQYF. In nucleotides, the CDR3 is TGCGCCAGCAGCCAAGAACCTAGCGGGACACAAGAGACCCAGTACTTC.

Concerning this clone: A much larger clonotype is one base distant, so this may be a read error. Different DNA sequences within this sample yield the same CDR3. This chain joins TRBV11-2 and TRBJ2-7; no reliable D call. The CDR3 has 11 amino acids. Germline V gene data show CDR1 as SGHAT and CDR2 as FQNNGV. With 6 bases removed from V and 1 base from J, the gap between germline ends came to 4 bases. The CDR3 nucleotides read TGTGCCAGCAGTTCTTCCTACGAGCAGTACTTC. Amino acids: CASSSSYEQYF.

V is TRBV27 and J is TRBJ1-5; D is unclear. The CDR3 has 14 residues. CDR1 is MNHEY and CDR2 is SMNVEV in the germline V gene (reference sequence). V was pared by 6 bases and J by 3 bases, with 12 bases between. As DNA, the CDR3 is TGTGCCAGCAGAACTACGGGTTCCAATCAGCCCCAGCATTTT. It yields the protein CASRTTGSNQPQHF.

The V call is TRBV5-6, the J call TRBJ2-2; possibly TRBD2 for D (5 bases). Germline V gene sequence: CDR1 SGHDT, CDR2 YYEEEE. V dropped 4 bases and J dropped 3 bases, with 13 bases sitting between them. The CDR3 extends over 15 amino acids. The CDR3 nucleotides are TGTGCCAGCAGCAAGGAGGCTGATTACACCGGGGAGCTGTTTTTT. It encodes CASSKEADYTGELFF.

V usage is TRBV28 and J usage is TRBJ2-5; D unclear. V was pared by 2 bases and J by 2 bases, with 9 bases between. Germline loops: CDR1 MDHEN, CDR2 SYDVKM. The CDR3 covers 14 residues. Written as DNA, the CDR3 is TGTGCCAGCAGTTTAAGGGCAGCGCAAGAGACCCAGTACTTC. This codes for CASSLRAAQETQYF.